These 31 T cell receptor beta chains originate from one sample sequenced in a study of shared clonotypes between healthy human individuals (dated by TCRdb to about 2020). To prepare the library, the immunoSEQ multiplex PCR assay was applied. This is the immuneACCESS table as TCRdb keeps it, with only in-frame sequences that have V and J called. A part of the clones is gone; compared with another copy, unresolved V genes explain less than half, and the rest is unexplained. The sample contains a few hundred thousand clones, over 60% of them found a single time. The ten largest clones capture over 8.5% of the sample. Specimen: memory CD4+ T cells sorted from blood. Explained via the paper, the cell subset or site label denotes: CD45RA-negative fraction. The receptor set was obtained from a man aged 25 to 45 in good health.

The V gene is TRBV7-2, the J gene TRBJ1-2; 8 positions agree with TRBD1. Germline lookup yields CDR1 SGHTA and CDR2 FQGNSA. CDR3 length: 14 amino acids. V gave up 5 bases and J gave up 5 bases; unmatched junction bases: 7. CDR3 in amino acids: CASSPPGGGYGYTF. The CDR3 nucleotides are TGTGCCAGCAGCCCCCCAGGGGGCGGGTATGGCTACACCTTC.

The V and J genes are TRBV10-2 and TRBJ2-1, with 11 positions matching TRBD2. Germline V CDR1 and CDR2: WSHSY, SAAADI. Trimming removed 7 bases from V and 5 bases from J; junction bases left unmatched: 7. The CDR3 totals 15 residues. CDR3 DNA: TGCGCCAGCACCACCGGGACTAGCGGACACAATGAGCAGTTCTTC. Residues: CASTTGTSGHNEQFF.

This rearrangement joins TRBV10-2 to TRBJ2-7, with D tentatively TRBD1 (6 bases). Germline assignment: CDR1 WSHSY and CDR2 SAAADI. V was trimmed by 6 bases and J by 3 bases, leaving 9 bases between them. The CDR3 is 12 amino acids. CDR3 sequence (DNA): TGCGCCAGCAGCCAACAGGGCTACGAGCAGTACTTC. As protein: CASSQQGYEQYF.

This sequence joins TRBV5-4 and TRBJ2-2, with D perhaps matching TRBD2 (6 bases). The CDR3 is 17 residues long. Germline-derived CDR1 and CDR2 are SGHNT and YYREEE (reference sequence). V was shortened by 0 bases and J by 0 bases, with 12 bases between the two germline ends. The CDR3 DNA reads TGTGCCAGCAGCTTGGATTACGGAGGGGCGAACACCGGGGAGCTGTTTTTT. Translation gives CASSLDYGGANTGELFF.

The chain links TRBV11-2 to TRBJ2-7; D unresolved. The CDR3 extends over 13 amino acids. The ends were cut back, 4 bases at V and 2 bases at J, with 9 bases in the middle. Germline assignment: CDR1 SGHAT and CDR2 FQNNGV. In DNA, the CDR3 is TGTGCCAGCAGCTCCGGACGAGCCTACGAGCAGTACTTC. Residues: CASSSGRAYEQYF.

The chain carries TRBV5-5 and TRBJ2-1; D tentatively reads TRBD1 or TRBD2 (5 bases each). Germline V gives CDR1 SGHKS, CDR2 YYEKEE (reference sequence). With 2 bases removed from V and 3 bases from J, the gap between germline ends came to 9 bases. CDR3 length equals 14 residues. CDR3 sequence reads: CASSLMGDYNEQFF. For the CDR3, the DNA is TGTGCCAGCAGCTTAATGGGGGACTACAATGAGCAGTTCTTC.

The rearrangement links TRBV6-1 to TRBJ1-2, with a tentative D call TRBD1 (6 bases). V lost 5 bases and J 2 bases, leaving 9 bases between the germline ends. CDR1 and CDR2 from the germline V gene are MNHNS and SASEGT. The CDR3 contains 13 residues. CDR3 DNA sequence: TGTGCCAGCAGTCAGCAGGGGAACTATGGCTACACCTTC. Its translation: CASSQQGNYGYTF.

The chain has TRBV2 and TRBJ1-4; a weak D match, TRBD1 (5 bases). In germline, CDR1 is SNHLY, CDR2 FYNNEI. V was cut by 3 bases and J by 8 bases, with 13 bases left in between. CDR3 length equals 14 residues. CDR3 bases: TGTGCCAGCAGTGACTCAGGGTCTTTGGAAAAACTGTTTTTT. This translates into CASSDSGSLEKLFF.

V and J are TRBV2 and TRBJ2-3, with 7 bases identical to TRBD1. CDR3 length equals 12 residues. Germline CDR1 reads SNHLY; CDR2 reads FYNNEI. V was clipped by 9 bases and J by 13 bases; unmatched bases: 13. The CDR3 bases are TGTGCCAGTCAAGCAGCCGGGACAGAGGAGTATTTT. Its protein product is CASQAAGTEEYF.

V gene TRBV6-6 combines with J gene TRBJ1-5; D unclear. Trimming took 6 bases from V and 0 from J, leaving 12 bases between them. CDR3 length: 15 amino acids. Per the germline V gene, CDR1 is MNHNY and CDR2 is SVGAGI (reference sequence). The DNA of the CDR3 is TGTGCCAGCAGCCGAATAACAGATAGCAATCAGCCCCAGCATTTT. It encodes CASSRITDSNQPQHF.

The V call is TRBV28, the J call TRBJ1-5, with D maybe TRBD1 (5 bases). This CDR3 has 17 amino acids. V lost 5 bases, J lost 1 base, and 18 bases lay in between. Per the germline V gene, CDR1 is MDHEN and CDR2 is SYDVKM. The CDR3 region has the DNA TGTGCCAGCAGTGAAGTCAGGGTCATACTGAGCAATCAGCCCCAGCATTTT. This encodes CASSEVRVILSNQPQHF. Variable domain in full (rest from reference TRBV28 and TRBJ1-5): DVKVTQSSRYLVKRTGEKVFLECVQDMDHENMFWYRQDPGLGLRLIYFSYDVKMKEKGDIPEGYSVSREKKERFSLILESASTNQTSMYLCASSEVRVILSNQPQHFGDGTRLSIL.

The V call is TRBV7-8, the J call TRBJ1-2; D ambiguous. The CDR3 loop spans 13 amino acids. With 1 base removed from V and 6 bases from J, the gap between germline ends came to 9 bases. Germline V gene lookup returns CDR1 SGHVS and CDR2 FQNEAQ. The chain's CDR3 is CASSLVNRHGYTF. CDR3 sequence (DNA): TGTGCCAGCAGCTTAGTTAATAGGCATGGCTACACCTTC.

As concerns this clone: This specimen includes other DNA sequences encoding the same CDR3. J is TRBJ2-1 and V is TRBV11-3, with 8 bases matching TRBD2. CDR1 is SGHNT and CDR2 is YENEEA in the germline V gene. With V trimmed by 2 bases and J by 4 bases, 1 base remained unmatched. This CDR3 contains 14 residues. The CDR3 DNA sequence: TGTGCCAGCAGCTTAACTAGCGGTTACAATGAGCAGTTCTTC. Protein sequence: CASSLTSGYNEQFF. The full variable domain, in which reference TRBV11-3 and TRBJ2-1 provide the parts outside the CDR3, is EAGVVQSPRYKIIEKKQPVAFWCNPISGHNTLYWYLQNLGQGPELLIRYENEEAVDDSQLPKDRFSAERLKGVDSTLKIQPAELGDSAVYLCASSLTSGYNEQFFGPGTRLTVL.

The chain couples TRBV5-1 to TRBJ2-1; 11 bases are shared with TRBD2. V was clipped by 3 bases and J by 5 bases; unmatched bases: 1. This CDR3 comprises 14 residues. The germline V gene has CDR1 SGHRS and CDR2 YFSETQ. The CDR3 loop reads CASSWGLADNEQFF. CDR3 DNA sequence: TGCGCCAGCAGCTGGGGACTAGCGGACAATGAGCAGTTCTTC. The full variable domain, completed using reference TRBV5-1 and TRBJ2-1, is KAGVTQTPRYLIKTRGQQVTLSCSPISGHRSVSWYQQTPGQGLQFLFEYFSETQRNKGNFPGRFSGRQFSNSRSEMNVSTLELGDSALYLCASSWGLADNEQFFGPGTRLTVL.

This chain connects TRBV10-3 to TRBJ2-7; D call uncertain. Trimming removed 4 bases from V and 0 bases from J, with 4 bases in between. The CDR3 is made up of 12 amino acids. Germline CDR1 reads ENHRY; CDR2 reads SYGVKD. The CDR3: CAISASSYEQYF. The DNA for the CDR3 is TGTGCCATCAGTGCCAGCTCCTACGAGCAGTACTTC.

This clone was observed a few times. CDR3: CASSSERTTDTQYF. The CDR3 bases are TGTGCCAGCAGCTCCGAGCGTACTACAGATACGCAGTATTTT. The chain combines TRBV5-4 with TRBJ2-3, with D unclear. Germline V lookup: CDR1 SGHNT, CDR2 YYREEE (reference sequence). The V gene lost 3 bases and the J gene lost 3 bases, with 11 bases spanning the gap. This CDR3 region has 14 residues.

The chain is built from TRBV15 and TRBJ2-2, with D possibly matching TRBD1 (5 bases). CDR1 is LNHNV and CDR2 is YYDKDF in the germline V gene (reference sequence). The CDR3 contains 12 residues. V lost 8 bases and J 6 bases, leaving 10 bases between the germline ends. The CDR3 nucleotides are TGTGCCACCCCAGGGAAGGCCGGGGAGCTGTTTTTT. Translated, it gives CATPGKAGELFF.

The V call is TRBV5-5, the J call TRBJ2-5; tentatively, D is TRBD2 (5 bases). The germline V and J ends were trimmed by 2 bases and 5 bases, with 13 bases remaining between them. This CDR3 spans 14 amino acids. Germline V gene sequence: CDR1 SGHKS, CDR2 YYEKEE (reference sequence). The CDR3 DNA follows: TGTGCCAGCAGCTTAGGACTGAGAGAGGAGACCCAGTACTTC. It codes for CASSLGLREETQYF.

In DNA, the CDR3 is TGTGCCATCAGTGAGCAGCCGGCTGGCGACAATGAGCAGTTCTTC. This gives the protein CAISEQPAGDNEQFF. The rearrangement links TRBV10-3 to TRBJ2-1, with D unclear. The CDR3 spans 15 residues. V dropped 2 bases and J dropped 5 bases, with 13 bases sitting between them. The germline V gene encodes CDR1 ENHRY and CDR2 SYGVKD.

CDR3 protein: CASCQGDPITDTQYF. The CDR3 DNA follows: TGCGCCAGTTGCCAGGGGGACCCGATCACAGATACGCAGTATTTT. The gene calls are TRBV5-1 and TRBJ2-3; 7 bases match TRBD1. V shed 8 bases, J shed 2 bases, and the junction held 11 bases outside the gene matches. CDR1 and CDR2 (germline): SGHRS, YFSETQ. The CDR3 has 15 amino acids. Complete variable domain (other parts from reference TRBV5-1 and TRBJ2-3): KAGVTQTPRYLIKTRGQQVTLSCSPISGHRSVSWYQQTPGQGLQFLFEYFSETQRNKGNFPGRFSGRQFSNSRSEMNVSTLELGDSALYLCASCQGDPITDTQYFGPGTRLTVL.

This chain links TRBV5-1 with TRBJ1-4; D gene ambiguous. V dropped 4 bases and J dropped 0 bases, with 10 bases sitting between them. Germline V gives CDR1 SGHRS, CDR2 YFSETQ. The length of the CDR3 is 15 residues. The CDR3 sequence is CASSQTKATNEKLFF. The CDR3 DNA reads TGCGCCAGCAGCCAAACAAAGGCAACTAATGAAAAACTGTTTTTT. Combining the CDR3 with reference TRBV5-1 and TRBJ1-4 gives the whole variable domain KAGVTQTPRYLIKTRGQQVTLSCSPISGHRSVSWYQQTPGQGLQFLFEYFSETQRNKGNFPGRFSGRQFSNSRSEMNVSTLELGDSALYLCASSQTKATNEKLFFGSGTQLSVL.

The chain couples TRBV25-1 to TRBJ2-2; no firm D call. Germline V gives CDR1 MGHDK, CDR2 SYGVNS. V lost 6 bases, J lost 0 bases, and 11 bases lay in between. The CDR3 is 15 residues long. Here the CDR3 reads CASRGKGPNTGELFF. The CDR3 nucleotides are TGTGCCAGCAGGGGAAAGGGCCCGAACACCGGGGAGCTGTTTTTT. The full variable domain, in which reference TRBV25-1 and TRBJ2-2 provide the parts outside the CDR3, is EADIYQTPRYLVIGTGKKITLECSQTMGHDKMYWYQQDPGMELHLIHYSYGVNSTEKGDLSSESTVSRIRTEHFPLTLESARPSHTSQYLCASRGKGPNTGELFFGEGSRLTVL.

On this clone itself: The sample holds other DNA sequences that translate to the same CDR3. The rearrangement links TRBV6-5 to TRBJ2-7, with no clear D. The CDR3 totals 11 residues. The germline gives CDR1 MNHEY, CDR2 SVGAGI. V was cut by 5 bases and J by 6 bases, with 8 bases left in between. The CDR3 DNA is TGTGCCAGCAGTACACCGGGCGAGCAGTACTTC. Translated, it gives CASSTPGEQYF.

The chain combines TRBV2 with TRBJ2-5, with a possible D match to TRBD2 (5 bases). Germline assignment: CDR1 SNHLY and CDR2 FYNNEI. The CDR3 spans 14 residues. V lost 4 bases and J lost 7, with 16 bases in between. CDR3 amino acids: CASSAVQLSGTQYF. Here the CDR3 DNA reads TGTGCCAGCAGTGCGGTCCAACTAAGCGGGACCCAGTACTTC.

This clone turned up a few times. Other nucleotide sequences in the sample specify the same CDR3. This rearrangement joins TRBV28 to TRBJ2-7; 7 nucleotides line up with TRBD1. Germline CDR1 reads MDHEN; CDR2 reads SYDVKM. The length of the CDR3 is 14 residues. With V trimmed by 2 bases and J by 4 bases, 5 bases remained unmatched. The DNA for the CDR3 is TGTGCCAGCAGTTTAGCCGGGACAGTATACGAGCAGTACTTC. Encoded protein: CASSLAGTVYEQYF.

The rearrangement uses TRBV4-1 and TRBJ1-1; a possible D gene is TRBD1 (6 bases). Germline CDR1 is MGHRA and CDR2 is YSYEKL. Trimming pared 0 bases from V and 5 bases from J, leaving 19 bases between. The CDR3 has 17 amino acids. DNA for the CDR3: TGCGCCAGCAGCCAAGATCCTACCGTCAGGGGTCGTACTGAAGCTTTCTTT. It is translated as CASSQDPTVRGRTEAFF.

The gene calls are TRBV7-6 and TRBJ1-4; D perhaps matches TRBD1 (6 bases). Germline V CDR1 and CDR2: SGHVS, FNYEAQ. The CDR3 covers 14 residues. V was trimmed by 1 base and J by 8 bases, leaving 11 bases between them. The CDR3 is CASSLGGAWEKLFF. CDR3 DNA sequence: TGTGCCAGCAGCTTAGGGGGGGCGTGGGAAAAACTGTTTTTT.

This rearrangement joins TRBV27 to TRBJ1-5; D gene unclear. This CDR3 spans 15 amino acids. Trimming cost V 3 bases and J 5 bases, with 14 bases left between them. CDR1 MNHEY and CDR2 SMNVEV come from the germline V gene (reference sequence). The CDR3 here is CASSFFMGEDQPQHF. In DNA form, the CDR3 reads TGTGCCAGCAGTTTTTTTATGGGAGAGGATCAGCCCCAGCATTTT.

This clone has at least ten counts. J is TRBJ2-1 and V is TRBV5-1, with D perhaps matching TRBD2 (6 bases). From germline, CDR1 is SGHRS and CDR2 YFSETQ. Deletions cut 0 bases from V and 6 bases from J, with 16 bases between. This CDR3 comprises 16 residues. This chain's CDR3 is CASSLAGSGYINEQFF. The CDR3 DNA is TGCGCCAGCAGCTTGGCCGGTAGCGGATATATCAATGAGCAGTTCTTC.

V and J are TRBV19 and TRBJ2-2, with 8 bases fitting TRBD1. The CDR3 sequence is 15 residues long. After removal of 3 bases from V and 1 base from J, the junction contained 1 base not matched to a gene. Per germline, CDR1 LNHDA and CDR2 SQIVND (reference sequence). CDR3 region: CASSIDRGNTGELFF. Here the CDR3 DNA reads TGTGCCAGTAGTATCGACAGGGGGAACACCGGGGAGCTGTTTTTT.

This clone was recorded a few times. CDR3 region: CAWTTGTGRLPQHF. As DNA, the CDR3 is TGTGCCTGGACCACTGGGACAGGACGTCTGCCCCAGCATTTT. The V gene is TRBV30, the J gene TRBJ1-5; the match to TRBD1 covers 8 bases. The CDR3 is 14 amino acids. V shed 4 bases and J 9 bases; nucleotides not matched to a gene: 11. Germline CDR1 and CDR2: GTSNPN and SVGIG (reference sequence).